This T cell receptor beta chain was captured by sequencing in a study of blood T cell repertoires in COVID-19. Background on the study: Sources were T cells, B-cell-depleted T cells, or PBMCs; the material itself was cDNA or gDNA.

The data were produced by immunoSEQ multiplex PCR, yet TCRdb's version contains in-frame clones alone and is incomplete. The sample has about 380,000 clones, around 90% seen once. The sequenced sample consisted of PBMCs or T cells enriched from blood (not recorded which). The receptor's source is a woman in her late teens or twenties who had recovered from COVID-19.

CDR3 in amino acids: CASSGTRASYNEQFF. As DNA, the CDR3 is TGTGCCAGCAGCGGGACTAGAGCATCCTACAATGAGCAGTTCTTC. The chain joins TRBV9 to TRBJ2-1; 7 bases fit TRBD2. This CDR3 spans 15 amino acids. Germline V gene sequence: CDR1 SGDLS, CDR2 YYNGEE. The V segment lost 3 bases and the J segment 1 base; nucleotides outside the gene matches: 4.